This T cell receptor (beta chain) was documented in a study of blood T cell repertoires in COVID-19. Study-wide background: There were acute and convalescent COVID-19 samples, and they came from the United States, Italy and Spain. Nucleic acid was either cDNA or gDNA, and it came from T cells, B-cell-depleted T cells, or PBMCs.

This clone is a singleton in its sample. The ends lost 4 bases at V and 2 bases at J; junction bases unmatched: 11. Germline CDR1 and CDR2: SGHRS and YFSETQ. This CDR3 region has 17 residues. Original data processing: Scientists estimated how many nucleated cells there were by amplifying reference gene primers. TCRdb's table, derived via immunoSEQ multiplex PCR, lists solely in-frame clones and lacks some. For V, J and clone size, that table is used; D and trimming come from the DNA. The sample consists of 200,000 to 300,000 clones, more than 80% of them appearing once. Sequenced material: peripheral blood. The J gene is TRBJ1-4, the V gene TRBV5-1, with TRBD1 matching 7 bases. The sequence came from a woman older than 75 with COVID-19, enrolled during active disease. This chain's CDR3 is CASSRMINRGTNEKLFF. CDR3 coding DNA: TGCGCCAGCAGCCGAATGATCAACAGGGGCACTAATGAAAAACTGTTTTTT.